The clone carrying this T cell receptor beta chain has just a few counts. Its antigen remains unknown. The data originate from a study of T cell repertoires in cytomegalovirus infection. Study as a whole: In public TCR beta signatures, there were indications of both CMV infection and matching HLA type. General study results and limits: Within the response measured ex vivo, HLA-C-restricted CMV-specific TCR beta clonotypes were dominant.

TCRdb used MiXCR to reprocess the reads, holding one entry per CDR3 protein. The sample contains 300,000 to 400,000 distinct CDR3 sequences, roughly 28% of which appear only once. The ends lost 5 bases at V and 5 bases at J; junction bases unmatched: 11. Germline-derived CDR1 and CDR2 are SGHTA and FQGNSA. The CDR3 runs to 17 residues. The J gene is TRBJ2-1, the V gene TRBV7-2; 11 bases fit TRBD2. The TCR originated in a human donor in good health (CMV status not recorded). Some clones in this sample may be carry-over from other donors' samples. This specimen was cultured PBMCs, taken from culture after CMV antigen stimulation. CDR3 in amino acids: CASSPPNLSGGDNEQFF. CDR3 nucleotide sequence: TGTGCCAGCAGCCCCCCTAACCTTAGCGGGGGGGACAATGAGCAGTTCTTC. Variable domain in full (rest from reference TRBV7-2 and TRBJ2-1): GAGVSQSPSNKVTEKGKDVELRCDPISGHTALYWYRQSLGQGLEFLIYFQGNSAPDKSGLPSDRFSAERTGGSVSTLTIQRTQQEDSAVYLCASSPPNLSGGDNEQFFGPGTRLTVL.